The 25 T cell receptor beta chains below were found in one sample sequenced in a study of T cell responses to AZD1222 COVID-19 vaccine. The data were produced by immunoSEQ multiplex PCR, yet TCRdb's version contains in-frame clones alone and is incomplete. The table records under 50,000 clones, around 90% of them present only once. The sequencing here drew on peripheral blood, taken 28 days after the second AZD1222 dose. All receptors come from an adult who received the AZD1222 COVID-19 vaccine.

The CDR3 nucleotides are TGCGCCAGCAGCACGGGACTTTCAGATACGCAGTATTTT. It translates to CASSTGLSDTQYF. The V and J genes are TRBV5-1 and TRBJ2-3, with D maybe TRBD2 (6 bases). This CDR3 has 13 residues. Germline V gene data show CDR1 as SGHRS and CDR2 as YFSETQ. V dropped 4 bases and J dropped 4 bases, with 10 bases sitting between them.

The CDR3 coding sequence is TGTGCCAGCAGCCGGGACAGAACAGATACGCAGTATTTT. Protein: CASSRDRTDTQYF. This chain links TRBV7-8 with TRBJ2-3; 7 bases agree with TRBD1. The CDR3 is 13 residues long. In germline, CDR1 is SGHVS, CDR2 FQNEAQ. After removal of 5 bases from V and 3 bases from J, the junction contained 2 bases not matched to a gene. Together with reference TRBV7-8 and TRBJ2-3, the CDR3 gives the full variable domain: GAGVSQSPRYKVAKRGQDVALRCDPISGHVSLFWYQQALGQGPEFLTYFQNEAQLDKSGLPSDRFFAERPEGSVSTLKIQRTQQEDSAVYLCASSRDRTDTQYFGPGTRLTVL.

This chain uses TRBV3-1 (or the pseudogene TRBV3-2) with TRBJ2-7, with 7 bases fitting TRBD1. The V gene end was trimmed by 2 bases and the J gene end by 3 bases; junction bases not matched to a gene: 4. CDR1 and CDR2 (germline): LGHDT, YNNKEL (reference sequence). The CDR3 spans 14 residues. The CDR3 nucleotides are TGTGCCAGCAGCCAACAGACAGGGTTCTACGAGCAGTACTTC. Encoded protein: CASSQQTGFYEQYF.

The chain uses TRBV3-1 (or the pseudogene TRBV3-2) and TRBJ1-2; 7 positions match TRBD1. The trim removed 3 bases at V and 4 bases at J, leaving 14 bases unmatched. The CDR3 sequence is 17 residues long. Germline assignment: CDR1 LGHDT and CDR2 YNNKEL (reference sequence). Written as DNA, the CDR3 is TGTGCCAGCAGCCAGACCTTCGACAGGGCGGGAATCTATGGCTACACCTTC. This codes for CASSQTFDRAGIYGYTF.

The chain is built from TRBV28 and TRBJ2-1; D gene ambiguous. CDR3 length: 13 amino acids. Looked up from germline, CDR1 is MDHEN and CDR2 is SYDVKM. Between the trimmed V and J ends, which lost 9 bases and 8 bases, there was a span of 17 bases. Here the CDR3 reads CASQTENWDEQFF. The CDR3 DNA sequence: TGTGCCAGTCAGACTGAAAATTGGGATGAGCAGTTCTTC. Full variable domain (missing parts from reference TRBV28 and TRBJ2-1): DVKVTQSSRYLVKRTGEKVFLECVQDMDHENMFWYRQDPGLGLRLIYFSYDVKMKEKGDIPEGYSVSREKKERFSLILESASTNQTSMYLCASQTENWDEQFFGPGTRLTVL.

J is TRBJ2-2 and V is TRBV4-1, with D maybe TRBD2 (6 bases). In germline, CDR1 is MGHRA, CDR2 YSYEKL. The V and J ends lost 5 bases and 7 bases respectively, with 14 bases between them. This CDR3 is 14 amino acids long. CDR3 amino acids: CASSDTKAGGELFF. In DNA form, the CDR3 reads TGCGCCAGCAGCGACACGAAAGCGGGCGGGGAGCTGTTTTTT.

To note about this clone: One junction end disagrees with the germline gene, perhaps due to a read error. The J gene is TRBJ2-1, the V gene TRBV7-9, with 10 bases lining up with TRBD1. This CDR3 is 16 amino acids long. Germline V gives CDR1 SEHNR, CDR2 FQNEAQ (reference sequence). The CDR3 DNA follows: TGTGCCAGCAGCTTAGAGACAGGGGGCTCCCACAATGAGCAGTTCTTC. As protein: CASSLETGGSHNEQFF.

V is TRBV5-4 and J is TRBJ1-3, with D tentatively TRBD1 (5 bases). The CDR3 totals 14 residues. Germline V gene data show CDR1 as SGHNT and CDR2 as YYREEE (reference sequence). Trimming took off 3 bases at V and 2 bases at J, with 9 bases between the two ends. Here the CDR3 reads CASSWDGAGNTIYF. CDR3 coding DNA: TGTGCCAGCAGCTGGGACGGCGCTGGAAACACCATATATTTT. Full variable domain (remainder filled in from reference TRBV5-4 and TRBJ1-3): ETGVTQSPTHLIKTRGQQVTLRCSSQSGHNTVSWYQQALGQGPQFIFQYYREEENGRGNFPPRFSGLQFPNYSSELNVNALELDDSALYLCASSWDGAGNTIYFGEGSWLTVV.

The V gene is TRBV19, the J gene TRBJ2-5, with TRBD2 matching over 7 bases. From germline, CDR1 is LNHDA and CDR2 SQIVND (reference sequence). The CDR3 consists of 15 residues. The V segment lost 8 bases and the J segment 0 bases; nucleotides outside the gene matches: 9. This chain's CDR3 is CASGPAGRYQETQYF. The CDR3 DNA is TGTGCCAGTGGCCCAGCGGGAAGGTACCAAGAGACCCAGTACTTC.

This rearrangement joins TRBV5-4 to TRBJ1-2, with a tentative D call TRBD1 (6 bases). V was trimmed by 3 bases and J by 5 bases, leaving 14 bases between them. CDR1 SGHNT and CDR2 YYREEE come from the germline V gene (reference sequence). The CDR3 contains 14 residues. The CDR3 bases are TGTGCCAGCAGCTCCCGGACAGATCATTATGGCTACACCTTC. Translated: CASSSRTDHYGYTF.

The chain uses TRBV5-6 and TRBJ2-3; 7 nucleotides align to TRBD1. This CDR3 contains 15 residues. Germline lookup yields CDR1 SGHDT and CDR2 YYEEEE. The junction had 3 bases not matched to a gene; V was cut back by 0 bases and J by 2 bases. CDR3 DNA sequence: TGTGCCAGCAGCTTGGGAGGGGGCTCCACAGATACGCAGTATTTT. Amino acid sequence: CASSLGGGSTDTQYF.

CDR3 sequence (DNA): TGTGCCAGTAGTCTGGGGACGGTAAAACAAGAGACCCAGTACTTC. Translation: CASSLGTVKQETQYF. J is TRBJ2-5 and V is TRBV19; D may be TRBD1 or TRBD2 (5 bases each). V shed 5 bases and J shed 2 bases, with 15 bases lying between them. This CDR3 is 15 amino acids long. CDR1 and CDR2 (germline): LNHDA, SQIVND (reference sequence).

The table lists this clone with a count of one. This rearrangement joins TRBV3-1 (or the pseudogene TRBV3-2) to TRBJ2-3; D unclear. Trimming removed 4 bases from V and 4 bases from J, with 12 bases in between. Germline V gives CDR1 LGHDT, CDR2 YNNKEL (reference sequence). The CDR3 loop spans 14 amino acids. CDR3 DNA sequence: TGTGCCAGCAGCCGACGTACGGCGGCAGATACGCAGTATTTT. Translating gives CASSRRTAADTQYF.

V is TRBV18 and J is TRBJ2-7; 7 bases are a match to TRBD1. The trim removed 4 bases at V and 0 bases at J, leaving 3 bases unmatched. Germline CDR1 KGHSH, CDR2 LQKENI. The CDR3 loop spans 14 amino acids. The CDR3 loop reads CASSRDRSSYEQYF. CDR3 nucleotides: TGTGCCAGCTCACGGGACAGAAGCTCCTACGAGCAGTACTTC.

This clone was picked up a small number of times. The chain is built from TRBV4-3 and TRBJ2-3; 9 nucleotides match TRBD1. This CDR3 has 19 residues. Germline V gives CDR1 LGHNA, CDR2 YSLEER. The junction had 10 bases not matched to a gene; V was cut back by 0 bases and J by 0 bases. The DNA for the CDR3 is TGCGCCAGCAGCCAAGATGCCCGGACAGGGGCAACTAGCACAGATACGCAGTATTTT. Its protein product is CASSQDARTGATSTDTQYF.

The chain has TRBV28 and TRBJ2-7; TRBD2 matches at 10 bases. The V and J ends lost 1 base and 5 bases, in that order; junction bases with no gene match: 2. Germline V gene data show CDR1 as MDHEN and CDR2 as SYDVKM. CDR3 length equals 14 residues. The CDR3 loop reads CASSLLGTSDEQYF. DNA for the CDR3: TGTGCCAGCAGTTTATTGGGGACTAGCGACGAGCAGTACTTC.

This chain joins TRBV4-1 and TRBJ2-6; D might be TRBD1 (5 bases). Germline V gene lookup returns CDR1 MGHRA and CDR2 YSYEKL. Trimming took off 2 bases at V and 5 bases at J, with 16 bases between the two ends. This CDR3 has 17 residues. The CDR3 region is CASSQLTVSLRANVLTF. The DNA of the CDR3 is TGCGCCAGCAGCCAACTGACAGTTTCCCTGCGGGCCAACGTCCTGACTTTC.

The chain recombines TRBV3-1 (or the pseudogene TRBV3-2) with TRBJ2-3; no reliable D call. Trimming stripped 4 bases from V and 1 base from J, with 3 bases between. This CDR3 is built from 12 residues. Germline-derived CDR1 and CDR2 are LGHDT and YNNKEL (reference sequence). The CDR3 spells CASSPRTDTQYF. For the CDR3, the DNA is TGTGCCAGCAGCCCGCGCACAGATACGCAGTATTTT.

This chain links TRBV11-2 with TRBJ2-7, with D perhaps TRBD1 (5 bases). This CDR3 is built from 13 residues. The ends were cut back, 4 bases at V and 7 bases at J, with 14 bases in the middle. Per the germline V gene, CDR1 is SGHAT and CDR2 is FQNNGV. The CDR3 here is CASSSGHSAEQYF. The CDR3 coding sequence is TGTGCCAGCAGCTCCGGACATTCTGCAGAGCAGTACTTC.

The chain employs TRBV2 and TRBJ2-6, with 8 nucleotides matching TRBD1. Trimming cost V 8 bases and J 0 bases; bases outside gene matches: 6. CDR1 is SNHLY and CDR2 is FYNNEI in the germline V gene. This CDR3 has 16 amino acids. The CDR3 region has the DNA TGTGCCAGCGGGACAGGCCTTGCCTCTGGGGCCAACGTCCTGACTTTC. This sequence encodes CASGTGLASGANVLTF.

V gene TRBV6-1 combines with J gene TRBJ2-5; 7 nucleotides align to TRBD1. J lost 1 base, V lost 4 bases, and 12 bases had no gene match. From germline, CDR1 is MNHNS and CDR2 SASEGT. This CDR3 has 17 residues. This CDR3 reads CASSGGLTGSGQETQYF. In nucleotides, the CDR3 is TGTGCCAGCAGTGGCGGGCTGACAGGGAGCGGCCAAGAGACCCAGTACTTC.

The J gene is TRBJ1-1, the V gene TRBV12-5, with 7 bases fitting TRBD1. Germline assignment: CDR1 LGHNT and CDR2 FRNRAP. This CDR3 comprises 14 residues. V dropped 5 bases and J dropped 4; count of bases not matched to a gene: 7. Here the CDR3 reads CASGTDRSGTEAFF. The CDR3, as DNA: TGTGCTAGTGGTACGGACAGGTCTGGCACTGAAGCTTTCTTT.

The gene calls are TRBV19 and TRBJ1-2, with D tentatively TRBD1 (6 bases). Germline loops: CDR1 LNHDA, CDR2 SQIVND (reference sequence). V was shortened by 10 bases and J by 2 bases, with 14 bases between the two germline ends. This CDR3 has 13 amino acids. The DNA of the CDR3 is TGTGCCACCGACTCAACAGGGAACTATGGCTACACCTTC. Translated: CATDSTGNYGYTF.

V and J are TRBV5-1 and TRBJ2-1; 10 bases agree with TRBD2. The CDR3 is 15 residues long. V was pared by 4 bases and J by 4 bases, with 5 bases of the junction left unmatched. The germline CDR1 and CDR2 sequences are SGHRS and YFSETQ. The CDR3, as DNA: TGCGCCAGCAGCGCCGGACTAGCGGCATACAATGAGCAGTTCTTC. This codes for CASSAGLAAYNEQFF.

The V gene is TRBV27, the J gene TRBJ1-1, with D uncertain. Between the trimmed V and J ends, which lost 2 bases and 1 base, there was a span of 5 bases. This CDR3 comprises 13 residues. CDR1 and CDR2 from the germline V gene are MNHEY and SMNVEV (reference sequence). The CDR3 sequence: CASSLAANTEAFF. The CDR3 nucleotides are TGTGCCAGCAGTTTAGCAGCGAACACTGAAGCTTTCTTT.